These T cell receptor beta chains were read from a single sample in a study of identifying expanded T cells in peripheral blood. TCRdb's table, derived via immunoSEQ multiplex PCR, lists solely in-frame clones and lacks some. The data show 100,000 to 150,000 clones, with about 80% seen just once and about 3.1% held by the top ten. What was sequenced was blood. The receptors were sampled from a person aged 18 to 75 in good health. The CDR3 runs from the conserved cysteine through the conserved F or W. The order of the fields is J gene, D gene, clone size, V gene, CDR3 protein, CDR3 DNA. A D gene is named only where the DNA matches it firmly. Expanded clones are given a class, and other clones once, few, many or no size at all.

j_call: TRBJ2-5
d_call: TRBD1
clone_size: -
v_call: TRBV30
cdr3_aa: CAWSRATGTVQETQYF
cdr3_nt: TGTGCCTGGAGTAGAGCTACCGGGACAGTACAAGAGACCCAGTACTTC

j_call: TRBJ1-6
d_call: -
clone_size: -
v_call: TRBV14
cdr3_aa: CASSLQVRSPLHF
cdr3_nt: TGTGCCAGCAGCCTCCAAGTCCGGTCACCCCTCCACTTT

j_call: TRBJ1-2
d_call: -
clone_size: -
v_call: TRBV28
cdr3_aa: CASRNTGSPYAYGYTF
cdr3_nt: TGTGCCAGCAGAAACACAGGGTCCCCTTATGCTTATGGCTACACCTTC

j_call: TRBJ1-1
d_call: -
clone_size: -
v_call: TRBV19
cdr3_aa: CASIREEWAEAFF
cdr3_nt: TGTGCCAGTATTCGTGAGGAGTGGGCTGAAGCTTTCTTT

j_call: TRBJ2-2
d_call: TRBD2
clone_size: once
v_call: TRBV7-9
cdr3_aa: CASSPGRLAGDTGELFF
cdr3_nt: TGTGCCAGCAGCCCCGGACGTCTAGCGGGGGATACCGGGGAGCTGTTTTTT

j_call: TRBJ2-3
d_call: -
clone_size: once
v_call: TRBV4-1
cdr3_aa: CASSQGRVRDMGTDTQYF
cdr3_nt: TGCGCCAGCAGCCAAGGACGGGTCCGGGACATGGGAACAGATACGCAGTATTTT

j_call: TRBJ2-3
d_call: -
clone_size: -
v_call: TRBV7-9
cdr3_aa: CASSPRVTADFTDTQYF
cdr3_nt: TGTGCCAGCAGCCCCCGTGTCACAGCGGACTTCACAGATACGCAGTATTTT

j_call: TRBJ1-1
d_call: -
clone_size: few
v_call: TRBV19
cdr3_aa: CASSIRGMVNTEAFF
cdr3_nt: TGTGCCAGTAGTATCCGGGGAATGGTGAACACTGAAGCTTTCTTT

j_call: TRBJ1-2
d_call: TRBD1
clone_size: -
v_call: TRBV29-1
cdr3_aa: CSVSETGHYGYTF
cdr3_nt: TGCAGCGTCTCCGAGACAGGGCACTATGGCTACACCTTC

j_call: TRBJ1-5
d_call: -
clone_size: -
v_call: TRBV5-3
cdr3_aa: CARSFTGSDSNQPQHF
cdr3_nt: TGTGCCAGAAGCTTTACAGGCTCCGATAGCAATCAGCCCCAGCATTTT

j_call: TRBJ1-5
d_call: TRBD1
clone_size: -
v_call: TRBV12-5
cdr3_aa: CASALRGQNNQPQHF
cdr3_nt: TGTGCTAGTGCCCTCAGGGGGCAAAACAATCAGCCCCAGCATTTT

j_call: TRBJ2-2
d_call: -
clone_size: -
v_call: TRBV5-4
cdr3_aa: CASSSGTTNTGELFF
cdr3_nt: TGTGCCAGCAGCTCCGGGACAACGAACACCGGGGAGCTGTTTTTT

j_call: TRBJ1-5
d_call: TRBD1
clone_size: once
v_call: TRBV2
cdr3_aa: CASSEDRQYQPQHF
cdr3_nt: TGTGCCAGCAGTGAGGACAGGCAGTATCAGCCCCAGCATTTT

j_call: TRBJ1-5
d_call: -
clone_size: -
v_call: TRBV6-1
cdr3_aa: CASNPGRYSNQPQHF
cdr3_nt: TGTGCCAGCAACCCAGGACGGTATAGCAATCAGCCCCAGCATTTT

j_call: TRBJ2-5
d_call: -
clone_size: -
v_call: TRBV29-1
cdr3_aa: CSVVGTLGQETQYF
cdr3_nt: TGCAGCGTGGTCGGGACCCTCGGGCAAGAGACCCAGTACTTC

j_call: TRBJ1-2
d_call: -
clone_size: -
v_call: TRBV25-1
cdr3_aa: CASSREGDYGYTF
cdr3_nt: TGTGCCAGCAGCCGTGAGGGAGACTATGGCTACACCTTC

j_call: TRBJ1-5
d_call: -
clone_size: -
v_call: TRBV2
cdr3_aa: CASCQEGNQPQHF
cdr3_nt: TGTGCCAGCTGCCAGGAGGGTAATCAGCCCCAGCATTTT

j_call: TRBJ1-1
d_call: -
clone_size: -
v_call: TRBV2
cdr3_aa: CASSDSPYLNTEAFF
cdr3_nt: TGTGCCAGCAGTGATTCACCTTACCTGAACACTGAAGCTTTCTTT